This entry concerns a single T cell receptor (beta chain). These data belong to a study of blood T cell repertoires in COVID-19. The authors' processing: Amplification from reference gene primers served as the basis for estimated nucleated cell counts. Assay used: immunoSEQ multiplex PCR; TCRdb lists only in-frame clones, some missing. V, J and clone size derive from that table, while D and trimming were established from the DNA sequence. The sample has 180,000 or so clones; 70% to 85% are singletons. The CDR3 consists of 13 residues. Germline CDR1 and CDR2: SGHTA and FQGTGA. The V gene end was trimmed by 6 bases and the J gene end by 6 bases; junction bases not matched to a gene: 4.

Sequencing was done on a sample of peripheral blood. The chain is built from TRBV7-3 and TRBJ2-2; TRBD2 matches 7 bases. This clonotype originated in a man aged 50 to 60 who had recovered from COVID-19. The CDR3 region has the DNA TGTGCCAGCAGGGCGGGAGAATCCGGGGAGCTGTTTTTT. Translating gives CASRAGESGELFF.